This T cell receptor beta chain derives from a study of cytomegalovirus exposure and HLA in healthy donors. Study-wide points: Associated with HLA alleles at 0.05 false discovery rate in a later analysis were around 15,000 TCR beta sequences.

A few counts support this clone. What it binds is not known. This CDR3 is 15 amino acids long. CDR1 and CDR2 (germline): MDHEN, SYDVKM. V gave up 6 bases and J gave up 0 bases, with 12 bases separating them. The PCR used 60 Vbeta and 13 Jbeta primers. TCRdb's copy holds only in-frame clones and misses some; the assay was immunoSEQ multiplex PCR. The profile shows under 200,000 clones, 65% to 85% of them singletons. The origin of this receptor is a woman between 50 and 59 years old in good health and CMV-seropositive. The rearrangement joins TRBV28 to TRBJ1-3; no clear D gene. Source material: PBMCs. The CDR3 DNA reads TGTGCCAGCAGACCGAGTTTCCTCTCTGGAAACACCATATATTTT. It encodes CASRPSFLSGNTIYF.